A selection of T cell receptor beta chains follows, all from one sample in a study of cytomegalovirus exposure and HLA in healthy donors. The data were produced by immunoSEQ multiplex PCR, yet TCRdb's version contains in-frame clones alone and is incomplete. The sample has tens of thousands of clones, approximately 80% seen once. Sequenced: PBMCs. These receptors were collected from a young man in good health and CMV-seronegative. Each CDR3 is given with its conserved first and last residue. The order of the fields is D gene, V gene, J gene, CDR3 protein. A D gene is named only where the DNA matches it firmly.

.	TRBV6-1	TRBJ1-5	CASSEWRAPSNQPQHF
TRBD2	TRBV5-4	TRBJ2-6	CASASGSSGANVLTF
.	TRBV7-9	TRBJ1-6	CASSSGQSNSPLHF
.	TRBV9	TRBJ1-1	CASSVTPVRAGTEAFF
TRBD1	TRBV7-9	TRBJ1-2	CASSHGTVLPAEGYTF
.	TRBV11-2	TRBJ2-2	CASSPLADTGELFF
.	TRBV7-9	TRBJ2-1	CASSYVGGTYNEQFF
.	TRBV14	TRBJ1-1	CASSQLGRWTEAFF
TRBD1	TRBV10-3	TRBJ1-2	CAISPLSDRGGYTF
.	TRBV9	TRBJ2-5	CASSVEGLVQETQYF
TRBD2	TRBV7-2	TRBJ2-5	CASTKPLAGYQETQYF
TRBD2	TRBV5-4	TRBJ2-5	CASSSGTSGGAKTQYF
TRBD2	TRBV13	TRBJ2-1	CASSLEAGEGNEQFF
TRBD1	TRBV4-3	TRBJ2-4	CASSQGHGDRGQNIQYF
TRBD1	TRBV19	TRBJ1-2	CASSSQGANYGYTF
.	TRBV11-2	TRBJ1-2	CASSLDGGDYGYTF
.	TRBV5-4	TRBJ2-5	CASSLEMEETQYF
TRBD2	TRBV6-5	TRBJ2-1	CASSYGGGGAGNEQFF
.	TRBV15	TRBJ1-4	CATSRDPNEKLFF
.	TRBV5-1	TRBJ2-1	CASSTRGPQVGQFF
TRBD1	TRBV7-2	TRBJ2-7	CASSRQGNEQYF
.	TRBV10-3	TRBJ2-3	CAITAGADTQYF
.	TRBV7-9	TRBJ2-2	CASRYQDSNGELFF
.	TRBV21-1	TRBJ2-7	CASSVQGSYEQYF
.	TRBV11-3	TRBJ1-2	CASSSGGNGYTF
.	TRBV10-1	TRBJ2-7	CASSLVEQYF
.	TRBV27	TRBJ1-3	CASIYGNTIYF
TRBD1	TRBV6-5	TRBJ2-7	CASSYSDRGSYEQYF
.	TRBV4-3	TRBJ2-7	CASSQDRKGVYEQYF
TRBD2	TRBV7-9	TRBJ2-1	CASSPTGGGPSSYNEQFF
.	TRBV7-2	TRBJ2-5	CASSLVREETQYF
TRBD2	TRBV9	TRBJ2-7	CASSPGWGGSYEQYF
.	TRBV18	TRBJ2-7	CASSLGQINSYEQYF
.	TRBV11-2	TRBJ2-7	CASSVAPGENVYEQYF
.	TRBV5-1	.	CASSFTIPTSYEQYF
.	TRBV6-5	TRBJ1-2	CASSYSTGSSGSF
.	TRBV7-3	TRBJ2-7	CASSLEGGEQYF
TRBD1	TRBV29-1	TRBJ2-7	CSVLPRTGAYEQYF
.	TRBV21-1	TRBJ1-5	CASSKGGTGADDGNQPQHF
TRBD2	TRBV18	TRBJ2-7	CASSQSGTQDEQYF
TRBD1	TRBV5-5	TRBJ1-1	CASSLEQGRTEAFF
.	TRBV2	TRBJ2-5	CASSEMREETQYF
TRBD1	TRBV7-9	TRBJ1-4	CASSFRGQDEKLFF
.	TRBV5-1	TRBJ2-2	CASSPEGSTGELFF
.	TRBV9	TRBJ2-1	CASSVASAAPGDEQFF
.	TRBV7-7	TRBJ2-7	CASSLWEGVEQYF
TRBD2	TRBV11-2	TRBJ2-1	CASSLLAGGGDEQFF
TRBD2	TRBV7-9	TRBJ2-1	CASSLGTSGESLFF